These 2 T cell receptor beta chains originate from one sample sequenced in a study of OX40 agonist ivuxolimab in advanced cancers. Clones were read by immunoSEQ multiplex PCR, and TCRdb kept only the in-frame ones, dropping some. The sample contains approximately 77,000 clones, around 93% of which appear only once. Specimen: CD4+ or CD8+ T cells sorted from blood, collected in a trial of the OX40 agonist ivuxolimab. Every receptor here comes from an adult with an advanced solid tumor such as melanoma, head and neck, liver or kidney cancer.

CDR3 bases: TGCGCCAGCAGCTCGACAGGAAACACTGAAGCTTTCTTT. Its protein product is CASSSTGNTEAFF. The chain joins TRBV4-3 to TRBJ1-1; tentative D call: TRBD1 (6 bases). The CDR3 runs to 13 residues. The germline V and J ends were trimmed by 5 bases and 2 bases, with 9 bases remaining between them. Germline V gene data show CDR1 as LGHNA and CDR2 as YSLEER.

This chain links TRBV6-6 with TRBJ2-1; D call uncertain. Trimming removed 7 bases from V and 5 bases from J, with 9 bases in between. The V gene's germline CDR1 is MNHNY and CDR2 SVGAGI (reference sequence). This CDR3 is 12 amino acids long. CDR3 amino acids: CASTPRNNEQFF. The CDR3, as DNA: TGTGCCAGCACCCCTCGAAACAATGAGCAGTTCTTC.